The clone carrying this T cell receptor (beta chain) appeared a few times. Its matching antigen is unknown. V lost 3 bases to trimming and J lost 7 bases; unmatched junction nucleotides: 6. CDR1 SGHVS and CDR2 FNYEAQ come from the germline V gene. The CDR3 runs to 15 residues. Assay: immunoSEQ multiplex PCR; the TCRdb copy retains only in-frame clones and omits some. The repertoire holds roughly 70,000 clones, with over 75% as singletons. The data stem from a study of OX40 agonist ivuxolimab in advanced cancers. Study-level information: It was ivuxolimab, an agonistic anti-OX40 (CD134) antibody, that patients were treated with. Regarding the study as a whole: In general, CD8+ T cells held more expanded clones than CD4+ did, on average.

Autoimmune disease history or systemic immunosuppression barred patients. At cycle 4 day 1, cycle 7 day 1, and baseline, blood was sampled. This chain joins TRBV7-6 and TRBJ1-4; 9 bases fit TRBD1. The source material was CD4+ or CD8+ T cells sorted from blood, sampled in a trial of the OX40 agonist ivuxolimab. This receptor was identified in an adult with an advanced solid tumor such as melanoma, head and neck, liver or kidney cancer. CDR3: CASSFSTGGVEKLFF. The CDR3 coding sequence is TGTGCCAGCAGCTTCTCGACAGGGGGGGTTGAAAAACTGTTTTTT.